This TCR beta chain was observed in a study of CD8+CD57+ T cells in acquired aplastic anemia. V shed 5 bases and J shed 12 bases, with 16 bases lying between them. The CDR3 totals 13 residues. The germline V gene has CDR1 LNHDA and CDR2 SQIVND (reference sequence). TCR beta VDJ and CDR3 were profiled, and genomic DNA was the template. TCRdb reprocessed the reads with MiXCR, giving one entry per CDR3 protein. The sample lists about 95,000 distinct CDR3 sequences, roughly two thirds occurring once. Selection for sequencing was limited to patients who had shown CD8+CD57+ cell expansion by flow cytometry. This clonotype came up many times.

This chain uses TRBV19 with TRBJ1-4; no definite D call. Sequenced input: sorted CD4+, CD8+, or CD8+CD57+ T cells (not recorded which) from PBMCs. The TCR was taken from a human donor with aplastic anemia. CDR3 residues: CASSPGSGAELFF. CDR3 coding DNA: TGTGCCAGTAGTCCTGGGAGCGGAGCGGAACTGTTTTTT.